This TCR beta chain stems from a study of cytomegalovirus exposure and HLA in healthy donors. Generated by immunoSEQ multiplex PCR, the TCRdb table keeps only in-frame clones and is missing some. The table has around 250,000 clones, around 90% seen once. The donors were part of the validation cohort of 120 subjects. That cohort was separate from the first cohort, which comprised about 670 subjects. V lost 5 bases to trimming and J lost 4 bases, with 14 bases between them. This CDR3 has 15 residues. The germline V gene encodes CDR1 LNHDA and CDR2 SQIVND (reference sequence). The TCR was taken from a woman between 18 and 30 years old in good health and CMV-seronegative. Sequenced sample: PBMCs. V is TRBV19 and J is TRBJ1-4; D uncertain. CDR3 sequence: CASSVGGLDNEKLFF. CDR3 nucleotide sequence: TGTGCCAGTAGTGTCGGCGGTTTGGATAATGAAAAACTGTTTTTT.